This T cell receptor (beta chain) came from a study of blood T cell repertoires in COVID-19. Study details: Spain, Italy and the United States supplied samples that represented acute and convalescent COVID-19. From T cells, B-cell-depleted T cells, or PBMCs came the material, which was cDNA or gDNA.

Study processing details: Cell counts per sample came from amplifying reference gene primers. Data came from immunoSEQ multiplex PCR; TCRdb stores just in-frame clones and leaves some out. The D gene and trimming were derived from the DNA, and the V and J assignments and clone size from that table. Of roughly 110,000 clones in the sample, around 89% were seen once. This CDR3 spans 17 amino acids. V lost 8 bases to trimming and J lost 4 bases, with 24 bases between them. Germline loops: CDR1 LGHNA, CDR2 YNFKEQ. The source material was peripheral blood. The chain joins TRBV4-2 to TRBJ2-1, with a tentative D call TRBD2 (7 bases). This clonotype was obtained from a human donor with acute or convalescent COVID-19. The donor label of this sample is uncertain. The CDR3 reads CASGLGMGGGFYNEQFF. The CDR3 DNA follows: TGTGCCAGCGGACTCGGGATGGGCGGGGGCTTTTACAATGAGCAGTTCTTC.